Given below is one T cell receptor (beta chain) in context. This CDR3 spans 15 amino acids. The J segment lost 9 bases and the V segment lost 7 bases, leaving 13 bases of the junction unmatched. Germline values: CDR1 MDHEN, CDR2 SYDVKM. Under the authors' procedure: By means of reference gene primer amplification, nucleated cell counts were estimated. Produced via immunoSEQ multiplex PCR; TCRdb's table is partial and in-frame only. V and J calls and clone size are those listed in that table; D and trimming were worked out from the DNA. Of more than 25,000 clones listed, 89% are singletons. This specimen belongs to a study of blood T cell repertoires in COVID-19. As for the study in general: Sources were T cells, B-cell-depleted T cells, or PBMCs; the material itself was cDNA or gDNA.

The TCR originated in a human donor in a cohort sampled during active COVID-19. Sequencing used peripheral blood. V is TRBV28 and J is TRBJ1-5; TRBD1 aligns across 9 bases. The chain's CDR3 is CASTPRDRADRPQHF. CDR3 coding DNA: TGTGCCAGCACCCCCCGGGACAGGGCGGATCGGCCCCAGCATTTT.